The subject of this entry is one TCR beta chain. Its specificity is not known. Germline values: CDR1 SEHNR, CDR2 FQNEAQ (reference sequence). The CDR3 is made up of 13 amino acids. V was shortened by 2 bases and J by 7 bases, with 11 bases between the two germline ends. These data come from a study of post-analysis software for immune sequencing data. Incorporated into the TCR beta cDNA libraries were unique molecular identifiers, which served to reduce PCR and sequencing biases. Input populations of roughly 0.95 to 10 million T cells gave rise to some 500,000 cDNA molecules. TCRdb recomputed calls from the PCR reads with MiXCR, one row per CDR3 protein. The sample has roughly 800,000 distinct CDR3 sequences, roughly 27% seen once. Findings and caveats of the study: Normalized Chao1 diversity was significantly lower in multiple sclerosis patients than in controls. Included in a set of a few TRBV segments more frequent in patients than controls were TRBV5-6, TRBV5-1 and TRBV20-1. F measure showed strong co-clustering of same-batch samples.

The sequence was collected from a girl aged 10-17 years with multiple sclerosis. The chain couples TRBV7-9 to TRBJ1-2; D is unclear. The sample consisted of blood. CDR3 residues: CASSLYWVGGYTF. The CDR3 nucleotides are TGTGCCAGCAGCTTATATTGGGTCGGTGGCTACACCTTC.